This TCR beta chain was recorded in a study of T cells in localized non-small cell lung cancer. Points from the study as a whole: Heterogeneity remains possible because sequencing was limited to only one tumor region. The highest T cell clonality was in uninvolved adjacent lung, above tumor. Paired adjacent lung recovered a median approximately 57 of the top 100 tumor clones.

Inclusive of both ends, the CDR3 amounts to 13 amino acids. Germline lookup yields CDR1 SGDLS and CDR2 YYNGEE. There are a few counts of this clone. The target antigen is unknown. The limits of the CDR3 on the DNA are not certain, so only TCRdb's listed CDR3 is given. Clones were sequenced by immunoSEQ multiplex PCR, and TCRdb holds only the in-frame ones, with some missing. The repertoire holds roughly 24,000 clones, 86% seen once, with around 1.1% in the top ten. This receptor was obtained from a woman aged 35-75 years with stage I lung adenocarcinoma. This chain connects TRBV9 to TRBJ1-6. Here the sequenced sample was peripheral blood, taken before any cancer treatment. CDR3 loop: CASSVADGSFIHF.